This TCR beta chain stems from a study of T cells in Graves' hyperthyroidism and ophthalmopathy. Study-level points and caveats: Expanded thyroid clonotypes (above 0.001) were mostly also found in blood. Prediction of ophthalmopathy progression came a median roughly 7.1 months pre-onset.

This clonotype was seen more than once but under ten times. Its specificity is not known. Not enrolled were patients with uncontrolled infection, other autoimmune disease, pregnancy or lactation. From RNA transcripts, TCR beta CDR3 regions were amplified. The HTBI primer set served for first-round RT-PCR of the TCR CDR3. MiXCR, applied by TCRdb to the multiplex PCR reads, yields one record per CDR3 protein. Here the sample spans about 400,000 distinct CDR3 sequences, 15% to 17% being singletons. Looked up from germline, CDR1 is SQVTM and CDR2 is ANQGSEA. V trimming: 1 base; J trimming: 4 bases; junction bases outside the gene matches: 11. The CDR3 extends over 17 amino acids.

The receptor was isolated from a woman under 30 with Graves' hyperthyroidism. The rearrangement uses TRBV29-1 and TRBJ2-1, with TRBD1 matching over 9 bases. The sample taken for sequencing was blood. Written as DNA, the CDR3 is TGCAGCGTTGAAGGTCACACCGGGACAGGGTATTACAATGAGCAGTTCTTC. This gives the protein CSVEGHTGTGYYNEQFF.